This entry lists 24 T cell receptor beta chains sequenced from one sample in a study of T-cell memory formation after mild COVID-19. TCRdb recomputed calls from the 5' RACE reads with MiXCR, one row per CDR3 protein. The sample gives more than 300,000 distinct CDR3 sequences, under 25% of which show up once; 21% is in the top ten. The specimen was PBMCs or a T cell subset sorted from them (not recorded which). Receptor source: a man aged 18 to 30 who had mild COVID-19 (a few samples of this study predate the infection). Cell type and time point are not known.

The CDR3 DNA reads TGTGCCAGCAGCCCGATACCACTAGCGGGGAACACCGGGGAGCTGTTTTTT. As protein: CASSPIPLAGNTGELFF. The gene calls are TRBV7-8 and TRBJ2-2; TRBD2 matches at 9 bases. Germline CDR1 SGHVS, CDR2 FQNEAQ. There are 17 residues in the CDR3. J lost 1 base, V lost 5 bases, and 8 bases had no gene match. The entire variable domain, with the rest obtained from reference TRBV7-8 and TRBJ2-2, is as follows: GAGVSQSPRYKVAKRGQDVALRCDPISGHVSLFWYQQALGQGPEFLTYFQNEAQLDKSGLPSDRFFAERPEGSVSTLKIQRTQQEDSAVYLCASSPIPLAGNTGELFFGEGSRLTVL.

V and J are TRBV5-8 and TRBJ1-2; 7 nucleotides align to TRBD1. Trimming removed 1 base from V and 2 bases from J; junction bases left unmatched: 5. The CDR3 runs to 15 residues. Looked up from germline, CDR1 is SGHTS and CDR2 is YDEGEE. CDR3 region: CASSLWQGENYGYTF. In DNA form, the CDR3 reads TGTGCCAGCAGCTTGTGGCAGGGGGAGAACTATGGCTACACCTTC.

The CDR3 sequence is CASSFIGSYYEQYF. CDR3 nucleotides: TGTGCCAGCAGTTTCATAGGAAGCTACTACGAGCAGTACTTC. V gene TRBV12-3 or TRBV12-4 combines with J gene TRBJ2-7; unclear D gene. The CDR3 sequence is 14 residues long. The germline V and J ends were trimmed by 3 bases and 3 bases, with 12 bases remaining between them.

The rearrangement joins TRBV7-9 to TRBJ2-1, with D perhaps matching TRBD2 (6 bases). The ends were cut back, 2 bases at V and 2 bases at J, with 10 bases in the middle. Germline V lookup: CDR1 SEHNR, CDR2 FQNEAQ (reference sequence). The CDR3 has 15 amino acids. The CDR3 DNA sequence: TGTGCCAGCAGCTTAAGACTAGGACCCTACAATGAGCAGTTCTTC. It yields the protein CASSLRLGPYNEQFF.

This clonotype was observed at least ten times. V and J are TRBV5-6 and TRBJ2-5; TRBD2 matches 11 bases. The J segment lost 5 bases and the V segment lost 0 bases, leaving 3 bases of the junction unmatched. From germline, CDR1 is SGHDT and CDR2 YYEEEE. The CDR3 spans 15 residues. The CDR3 coding sequence is TGTGCCAGCAGCTTGGCTAGCGGGGGGTTCGAGACCCAGTACTTC. It encodes CASSLASGGFETQYF.

This rearrangement joins TRBV20-1 to TRBJ2-7; D might be TRBD2 (5 bases). V lost 3 bases and J lost 2, with 11 bases in between. CDR3 length: 13 residues. Germline lookup yields CDR1 DFQATT and CDR2 SNEGSKA (reference sequence). The CDR3 coding sequence is TGCAGTGCTAGGGGGAGCGGAGCCTACGAGCAGTACTTC. Residues: CSARGSGAYEQYF.

The genes are TRBV3-1 and TRBJ1-1; D gene ambiguous. The CDR3 extends over 12 amino acids. With 5 bases removed from V and 8 bases from J, the gap between germline ends came to 12 bases. Germline CDR1 LGHDT, CDR2 YNNKEL (reference sequence). DNA of the CDR3: TGTGCCAGCAGCTCAGCCCGGGCAGAAGCTTTCTTT. Encoded protein: CASSSARAEAFF.

This clonotype has just a few counts. The chain couples TRBV12-3 or TRBV12-4 to TRBJ2-2; D gene ambiguous. The V end lost 3 bases, the J end lost 0 bases, and 5 bases lay between the germline ends. The CDR3 runs 14 residues. For the CDR3, the DNA is TGTGCCAGCAGTTTTCGAGCGAACACCGGGGAGCTGTTTTTT. As protein: CASSFRANTGELFF.

The rearrangement joins TRBV10-3 to TRBJ2-6, with D perhaps TRBD1 (5 bases). Trimming shortened V by 11 bases and J by 1 base, and 9 bases separated the two germline ends. The germline V gene encodes CDR1 ENHRY and CDR2 SYGVKD. This CDR3 is built from 13 residues. This CDR3 reads CAYQGSGANVLTF. The DNA of the CDR3 is TGTGCCTACCAGGGATCTGGGGCCAACGTCCTGACTTTC.

This clonotype was counted between two and nine times. The chain employs TRBV4-2 and TRBJ1-4, with 7 nucleotides matching TRBD1. The V and J ends lost 3 bases and 8 bases, in that order; junction bases with no gene match: 6. The CDR3 has 14 residues. Per the germline V gene, CDR1 is LGHNA and CDR2 is YNFKEQ. The CDR3 region is CASSHLGQSEKLFF. The DNA of the CDR3 is TGTGCCAGCAGCCACCTGGGACAGTCCGAAAAACTGTTTTTT.

This clonotype occurred a few times. This chain joins TRBV9 and TRBJ2-1, with 10 bases matching TRBD1. The CDR3 has 14 amino acids. The ends lost 3 bases at V and 15 bases at J; junction bases unmatched: 12. Germline CDR1 SGDLS, CDR2 YYNGEE. The CDR3, as DNA: TGTGCCAGCAGCGCCCGACAGGGGGCGGGGGGACTGTTCTTC. Its protein is CASSARQGAGGLFF. The full variable domain, rest sourced from reference TRBV9 and TRBJ2-1, is DSGVTQTPKHLITATGQRVTLRCSPRSGDLSVYWYQQSLDQGLQFLIQYYNGEERAKGNILERFSAQQFPDLHSELNLSSLELGDSALYFCASSARQGAGGLFFGPGTRLTVL.

The rearrangement links TRBV21-1 to TRBJ2-1; the DNA was not compared with TRBD2, the D call given in the table. TRBV21-1 is deemed a pseudogene. This CDR3 has 18 residues. The CDR3 DNA reads as TGTGCCAGCAGCAGAAAAAAGCGGGAGGGCCGATCACTCAATGAGCAGTTCTTC. It specifies CASSRKKREGRSLNEQFF.

This clonotype was seen only a few times. The V and J genes are TRBV7-9 and TRBJ2-3; 8 nucleotides agree with TRBD1. CDR1 SEHNR and CDR2 FQNEAQ come from the germline V gene (reference sequence). V trimming: 4 bases; J trimming: 4 bases; junction bases outside the gene matches: 7. The length of the CDR3 is 15 residues. Written as DNA, the CDR3 is TGTGCCAGCAGCTCAGGGACAGGAGGCCCAGATACGCAGTATTTT. Protein product: CASSSGTGGPDTQYF.

This chain joins TRBV7-9 and TRBJ2-3, with TRBD1 matching over 7 bases. J gave up 2 bases and V 6 bases, and 14 bases lay outside the gene matches. The CDR3 contains 17 residues. The germline V gene has CDR1 SEHNR and CDR2 FQNEAQ (reference sequence). The chain's CDR3 is CASRTLPDRAITDTQYF. The DNA for the CDR3 is TGTGCCAGCAGAACCCTTCCCGACAGGGCTATCACAGATACGCAGTATTTT.

This clonotype was seen a few times. CDR3: CASGRAGNVAIKETQYF. CDR3 DNA sequence: TGTGCCAGCGGTCGAGCTGGGAATGTTGCAATCAAGGAGACCCAGTACTTC. The chain has TRBV5-5 and TRBJ2-5; D is uncertain. The CDR3 spans 17 residues. Looked up from germline, CDR1 is SGHKS and CDR2 is YYEKEE (reference sequence). Trimming left V 7 bases short and J 5 bases short, with 27 bases between.

This chain links TRBV2 with TRBJ1-1; D is possibly TRBD1 (6 bases). Per germline, CDR1 SNHLY and CDR2 FYNNEI. V lost 6 bases to trimming and J lost 4 bases, with 18 bases between them. CDR3 length equals 15 residues. The CDR3 DNA reads TGTGCCAGCAGCCGATCCATGGGCAGGGGCACTGAAGCTTTCTTT. It translates to CASSRSMGRGTEAFF.

The chain uses TRBV20-1 and TRBJ2-1; D is uncertain. The CDR3 contains 13 residues. Trimming shortened V by 2 bases and J by 7 bases, and 12 bases separated the two germline ends. Germline loops: CDR1 DFQATT, CDR2 SNEGSKA (reference sequence). The DNA for the CDR3 is TGCAGTGCTAGATTTCTTTCATCAAATGAGCAGTTCTTC. Translation: CSARFLSSNEQFF.

This clonotype occurred a few times. The CDR3 loop reads CASSPGRGPSEAFF. The CDR3 DNA is TGCGCCAGCAGCCCCGGCAGGGGGCCCTCTGAAGCTTTCTTT. The rearrangement links TRBV5-1 to TRBJ1-1, with TRBD1 identical over 8 bases. CDR1 SGHRS and CDR2 YFSETQ come from the germline V gene. CDR3 length equals 14 residues. V shed 4 bases, J shed 6 bases, and the junction held 8 bases outside the gene matches.

This clonotype was counted between two and nine times. The chain joins TRBV4-2 to TRBJ2-7; TRBD2 matches at 10 bases. CDR3 length: 15 amino acids. The ends lost 0 bases at V and 2 bases at J; junction bases unmatched: 1. Germline V gene sequence: CDR1 LGHNA, CDR2 YNFKEQ. This CDR3 is CASSQDLAGAYEQYV. The CDR3 DNA reads TGTGCCAGCAGCCAAGATCTAGCGGGGGCCTACGAGCAGTACGTC.

The chain couples TRBV20-1 to TRBJ1-1; 8 bases fit TRBD1. This CDR3 has 13 amino acids. The junction had 5 bases not matched to a gene; V was cut back by 5 bases and J by 3 bases. CDR1 is DFQATT and CDR2 is SNEGSKA in the germline V gene (reference sequence). Here the CDR3 DNA reads TGCAGTGCTCCAACAGGGGGGGACACTGAAGCTTTCTTT. As protein: CSAPTGGDTEAFF.

The sample holds many counts of this clonotype. V usage is TRBV3-1 and J usage is TRBJ1-1; D remains ambiguous. The CDR3 runs 14 residues. Trimming shortened V by 1 base and J by 2 bases, and 8 bases separated the two germline ends. Germline loops: CDR1 LGHDT, CDR2 YNNKEL (reference sequence). CDR3 bases: TGTGCCAGCAGCCAAGTCGCATCAAACACTGAAGCTTTCTTT. Translation gives CASSQVASNTEAFF.

This clonotype was seen a few times. J is TRBJ1-1 and V is TRBV20-1; 7 bases fit TRBD1. V lost 3 bases and J lost 4; bases outside the gene matches: 5. Germline V gene sequence: CDR1 DFQATT, CDR2 SNEGSKA (reference sequence). The CDR3 runs 13 residues. The chain's CDR3 is CSASRQGGTEAFF. CDR3 nucleotide sequence: TGCAGTGCTAGCCGACAGGGAGGCACTGAAGCTTTCTTT.

V and J are TRBV6-2 or TRBV6-3 and TRBJ2-4, with TRBD1 matching 7 bases. CDR1 and CDR2 from the germline V gene are MNHEY and SVGEGT. The CDR3 totals 15 residues. Trimming removed 2 bases from V and 4 bases from J; junction bases left unmatched: 5. Here the CDR3 reads CASSYIRDSKNIQYF. CDR3 sequence (DNA): TGTGCCAGCAGTTACATCCGGGACAGTAAAAACATTCAGTACTTC.

This chain joins TRBV7-9 and TRBJ1-1, with TRBD1 matching 9 bases. Germline V gives CDR1 SEHNR, CDR2 FQNEAQ (reference sequence). Trimming at V came to 4 bases and at J to 5 bases, leaving 5 bases not matched to a gene. CDR3 length: 14 amino acids. The CDR3 region is CASSSWTGATEAFF. The CDR3 DNA reads as TGTGCCAGCAGCTCCTGGACAGGGGCAACTGAAGCTTTCTTT.